The 30 T cell receptor beta chains reported below all come from one sample, sequenced in a study of blood T cells in healthy people across ages. Then a second PCR, running about 6 to 12 cycles, was carried out with a sample-barcoded 5' primer and a J-beta primer mix. MiXCR was run by TCRdb on the 5' RACE reads, yielding one entry per CDR3 protein. Among roughly 2 million distinct CDR3 sequences listed, around 50% were seen once. Sequenced sample: blood. Every receptor here comes from a woman between 40 and 50 years old in good health.

This clonotype was recorded a few times. V usage is TRBV29-1 and J usage is TRBJ1-5, with D possibly matching TRBD1 (5 bases). CDR3 length: 15 amino acids. CDR1 is SQVTM, CDR2 ANQGSEA, per germline. CDR3 nucleotides: TGCAGTGTAAGGGACGGCGGGATAGGCAATCAGCCCCAGCATTTT. Translated: CSVRDGGIGNQPQHF.

The chain employs TRBV20-1 and TRBJ1-2; maybe TRBD1 (6 bases). The CDR3 is 16 amino acids. Germline-derived CDR1 and CDR2 are DFQATT and SNEGSKA (reference sequence). With 6 bases removed from V and 0 bases from J, the gap between germline ends came to 20 bases. CDR3 protein: CSAQRQASHTNYGYTF. The CDR3 bases are TGCAGTGCCCAACGACAGGCCTCTCACACTAACTATGGCTACACCTTC.

This clonotype has just a few counts. The chain uses TRBV28 and TRBJ2-5; 9 bases map to TRBD1. V lost 4 bases to trimming and J lost 5 bases; unmatched junction nucleotides: 5. The CDR3 extends over 14 amino acids. The germline CDR1 and CDR2 sequences are MDHEN and SYDVKM. The CDR3 region has the DNA TGTGCCAGCAGTTCCGGGGGACAGGGCGAGACCCAGTACTTC. Encoded protein: CASSSGGQGETQYF.

This chain connects TRBV29-1 to TRBJ2-4, with 7 bases identical to TRBD2. Germline V lookup: CDR1 SQVTM, CDR2 ANQGSEA. The junction had 14 bases not matched to a gene; V was cut back by 5 bases and J by 4 bases. The CDR3 covers 16 residues. CDR3 loop: CSVKTLMRGLKNIQYF. For the CDR3, the DNA is TGCAGCGTTAAAACATTGATGCGGGGACTAAAAAACATTCAGTACTTC.

V is TRBV7-2 and J is TRBJ2-7; 7 bases map to TRBD2. The CDR3 contains 16 residues. J was trimmed by 4 bases and V by 3 bases; bases with no gene match: 12. The germline gives CDR1 SGHTA, CDR2 FQGNSA. The CDR3 region has the DNA TGTGCCAGCAGCTTTCCATCCGGGACTATGCAATACGAGCAGTACTTC. As protein: CASSFPSGTMQYEQYF.

This clonotype occurred a few times. The chain couples TRBV13 to TRBJ2-1; weak D call: TRBD2 (7 bases). The CDR3 is 16 amino acids. Germline CDR1 is PRHDT and CDR2 is FYEKMQ (reference sequence). V lost 5 bases to trimming and J lost 2 bases, with 16 bases between them. Here the CDR3 DNA reads TGTGCCAGCAGCCGGGGGGCCGGGGTTACCTACAATGAGCAGTTCTTC. Encoded protein: CASSRGAGVTYNEQFF.

The V and J genes are TRBV28 and TRBJ2-7; no reliable D call. The germline V gene encodes CDR1 MDHEN and CDR2 SYDVKM. Trimming stripped 6 bases from V and 2 bases from J, with 14 bases between. The CDR3 is made up of 14 amino acids. CDR3 coding DNA: TGTGCCAGCAGAAAAAAGACGGCAACCTACGAGCAGTACTTC. The encoded protein is CASRKKTATYEQYF.

This chain links TRBV28 with TRBJ1-6; D is unclear. Trimming removed 5 bases from V and 4 bases from J, with 12 bases in between. CDR1 MDHEN and CDR2 SYDVKM come from the germline V gene. The CDR3 length is 15 residues. The CDR3 protein is CASSPNRIYNSPLHF. CDR3 nucleotide sequence: TGTGCCAGCAGTCCGAATCGGATTTATAATTCACCCCTCCACTTT.

This clonotype was counted between two and nine times. V and J are TRBV6-5 and TRBJ2-5; D remains ambiguous. Per germline, CDR1 MNHEY and CDR2 SVGAGI. The V and J ends lost 7 bases and 2 bases respectively, with 11 bases between them. The CDR3 consists of 13 residues. CDR3 loop: CASKVQDQETQYF. The CDR3 DNA sequence: TGTGCCAGCAAAGTCCAGGATCAAGAGACCCAGTACTTC.

The chain carries TRBV6-5 and TRBJ2-7; 9 bases match TRBD1. Germline CDR1 reads MNHEY; CDR2 reads SVGAGI. The CDR3 runs 15 residues. V shed 2 bases, J shed 7 bases, and the junction held 9 bases outside the gene matches. CDR3 in amino acids: CASSYVGTGRLEQYF. The CDR3 DNA follows: TGTGCCAGCAGTTACGTAGGGACAGGGAGGCTAGAGCAGTACTTC.

J is TRBJ1-1 and V is TRBV5-1; tentatively, D is TRBD1 (5 bases). Germline lookup yields CDR1 SGHRS and CDR2 YFSETQ. This CDR3 contains 16 residues. V lost 0 bases and J 5 bases, leaving 17 bases between the germline ends. The CDR3 DNA reads as TGCGCCAGCAGCTTGGCCCTTGAGCAGGGTGGGACTGAAGCTTTCTTT. Encoded protein: CASSLALEQGGTEAFF.

This clonotype was detected only a few times. This chain uses TRBV7-9 with TRBJ2-3; D not resolved. The V gene's germline CDR1 is SEHNR and CDR2 FQNEAQ (reference sequence). V was shortened by 4 bases and J by 0 bases, with 11 bases between the two germline ends. The CDR3 spans 15 residues. The CDR3 protein is CASSSAGLSTDTQYF. As DNA, the CDR3 is TGTGCCAGCAGCTCGGCAGGCCTGAGCACAGATACGCAGTATTTT. Full variable domain (remainder filled in from reference TRBV7-9 and TRBJ2-3): DTGVSQNPRHKITKRGQNVTFRCDPISEHNRLYWYRQTLGQGPEFLTYFQNEAQLEKSRLLSDRFSAERPKGSFSTLEIQRTEQGDSAMYLCASSSAGLSTDTQYFGPGTRLTVL.

This clonotype was seen more than once but under ten times. Written as DNA, the CDR3 is TGCGCCAGCAGCCAAGACGTCGACAGGGGGCGCGAGCAGTTCTTC. Residues: CASSQDVDRGREQFF. The chain uses TRBV4-3 and TRBJ2-1, with TRBD1 matching over 10 bases. Germline trimming cut 0 bases from V and 10 bases from J; bases unmatched to any gene: 6. The CDR3 spans 15 residues. The germline CDR1 and CDR2 sequences are LGHNA and YSLEER.

This clonotype was detected a few times. The V gene is TRBV7-2, the J gene TRBJ2-4; 9 bases agree with TRBD1. The J call may be mistaken, given a closer DNA end match to TRBJ2-7. The CDR3 extends over 15 amino acids. The germline CDR1 and CDR2 sequences are SGHTA and FQGNSA. The CDR3 here is CASSLSPGQGDEQYF. The CDR3 nucleotides are TGTGCCAGCAGCTTATCGCCGGGACAGGGAGACGAGCAGTACTTC.

This chain connects TRBV6-2 or TRBV6-3 to TRBJ1-4; TRBD1 matches at 9 bases. The CDR3 totals 15 residues. The trim removed 6 bases at V and 5 bases at J, leaving 7 bases unmatched. The germline V gene encodes CDR1 MNHEY and CDR2 SVGEGT. The CDR3 bases are TGTGCCAGCAGAGACCCGACAGGGGGAAATGAAAAACTGTTTTTT. This codes for CASRDPTGGNEKLFF.

This rearrangement joins TRBV29-1 to TRBJ2-3; no clear D. The ends were cut back, 3 bases at V and 3 bases at J, with 4 bases in the middle. Germline V CDR1 and CDR2: SQVTM, ANQGSEA. The CDR3 is made up of 11 amino acids. Here the CDR3 reads CSVDITDTQYF. As DNA, the CDR3 is TGCAGCGTTGATATTACAGATACGCAGTATTTT.

This chain uses TRBV7-2 with TRBJ1-6; D is possibly TRBD1 (5 bases). V was pared by 7 bases and J by 14 bases, with 18 bases between. The CDR3 covers 13 residues. Germline CDR1 SGHTA, CDR2 FQGNSA. The chain's CDR3 is CASTTWRGETLHF. The CDR3 DNA is TGTGCCAGCACCACCTGGAGAGGGGAAACCCTCCACTTT.

The chain employs TRBV7-8 and TRBJ2-3; TRBD1 agrees at 9 bases. V lost 2 bases to trimming and J lost 2 bases; unmatched junction nucleotides: 8. Per the germline V gene, CDR1 is SGHVS and CDR2 is FQNEAQ. This CDR3 is built from 17 residues. The CDR3, as DNA: TGTGCCAGCAGCTTATTCGGACAGGGGCTTTTCACAGATACGCAGTATTTT. Its translation is CASSLFGQGLFTDTQYF.

V gene TRBV7-2 combines with J gene TRBJ2-5; 9 nucleotides agree with TRBD1. The ends lost 6 bases at V and 3 bases at J; junction bases unmatched: 11. The length of the CDR3 is 16 residues. CDR1 is SGHTA and CDR2 is FQGNSA in the germline V gene. CDR3 nucleotide sequence: TGTGCCAGCAGTTCCTCCGGGACAGGGTGGAAAGAGACCCAGTACTTC. This translates into CASSSSGTGWKETQYF. The entire variable domain, with the rest obtained from reference TRBV7-2 and TRBJ2-5, is as follows: GAGVSQSPSNKVTEKGKDVELRCDPISGHTALYWYRQSLGQGLEFLIYFQGNSAPDKSGLPSDRFSAERTGGSVSTLTIQRTQQEDSAVYLCASSSSGTGWKETQYFGPGTRLLVL.

Many counts were recorded for this clonotype. The chain joins TRBV5-1 to TRBJ2-6; the D is unclear. The CDR3 is made up of 15 amino acids. The germline V and J ends were trimmed by 5 bases and 1 base, with 10 bases remaining between them. CDR1 SGHRS and CDR2 YFSETQ come from the germline V gene. The CDR3 DNA reads as TGCGCCAGCAGGAAAGAACGTTCTGGGGCCAACGTCCTGACTTTC. It specifies CASRKERSGANVLTF.

V gene TRBV24-1 combines with J gene TRBJ1-5; possible D gene TRBD1, 5 bases. This CDR3 is 12 amino acids long. Germline V CDR1 and CDR2: KGHDR, SFDVKD. V shed 6 bases and J shed 7 bases, with 9 bases lying between them. CDR3: CATSQGGQPQHF. In nucleotides, the CDR3 is TGTGCCACCAGTCAGGGAGGGCAGCCCCAGCATTTT.

This chain connects TRBV12-3 or TRBV12-4 to TRBJ2-5, with a weak D call TRBD1 (6 bases). The length of the CDR3 is 14 residues. V was cut by 1 base and J by 2 bases, with 8 bases left in between. CDR3 in DNA: TGTGCCAGCAGTTTAGACAGGGAGCAAGAGACCCAGTACTTC. Translating it yields CASSLDREQETQYF.

The V and J genes are TRBV12-3 or TRBV12-4 and TRBJ2-3, with D hard to call. V shed 5 bases and J shed 4 bases, with 10 bases lying between them. This CDR3 contains 13 residues. The CDR3 spells CASSNPPPDTQYF. The DNA of the CDR3 is TGTGCCAGCAGTAACCCCCCCCCAGATACGCAGTATTTT.

This clonotype showed up just a few times. The V gene is TRBV4-3, the J gene TRBJ2-7; 12 positions match TRBD1. J lost 4 bases, V lost 2 bases, and 6 bases had no gene match. This CDR3 spans 16 amino acids. CDR1 is LGHNA, CDR2 YSLEER, per germline. CDR3 DNA: TGCGCCAGCAGCCAATCACCGGGACAGGGGGCTTACGAGCAGTACTTC. Amino acid sequence: CASSQSPGQGAYEQYF.

This chain joins TRBV6-5 and TRBJ2-3; D ambiguous. This CDR3 is built from 16 residues. Trimming pared 7 bases from V and 0 bases from J, leaving 17 bases between. CDR1 MNHEY and CDR2 SVGAGI come from the germline V gene. The CDR3 region has the DNA TGTGCCAGCACTACCGGGCGAACGACTAGCACAGATACGCAGTATTTT. Protein product: CASTTGRTTSTDTQYF.

This clonotype was recorded once. Mismatch with germline at one junction end may stem from a read error. The chain employs TRBV4-2 and TRBJ1-5; no clear D. Germline CDR1 reads LGHNA; CDR2 reads YNFKEQ. The CDR3 runs 14 residues. This CDR3 reads CTSSRTVSNQPQHF. CDR3 DNA: TGTACCAGCAGTCGGACCGTTAGCAATCAGCCCCAGCATTTT.

V usage is TRBV6-2 or TRBV6-3 and J usage is TRBJ1-2; 12 bases align to TRBD1. The trim removed 8 bases at V and 7 bases at J, leaving 5 bases unmatched. This CDR3 comprises 13 residues. Germline V gives CDR1 MNHEY, CDR2 SVGEGT. The CDR3 protein is CASDGTGGFGYTF. CDR3 DNA sequence: TGTGCCAGCGATGGGACAGGGGGCTTTGGCTACACCTTC.

This clonotype was seen a few times. The J gene is TRBJ2-5, the V gene TRBV29-1; either TRBD1 or TRBD2 may fit D (5 bases each). Germline CDR1 reads SQVTM; CDR2 reads ANQGSEA. The CDR3 sequence is 12 residues long. V dropped 6 bases and J dropped 5 bases, with 13 bases sitting between them. The DNA of the CDR3 is TGCAGCGTCCGAGGGGATTTGGAGACCCAGTACTTC. Residues: CSVRGDLETQYF.

This chain links TRBV6-1 with TRBJ2-5; D perhaps matches TRBD1 (5 bases). Germline V gene data show CDR1 as MNHNS and CDR2 as SASEGT. The CDR3 is 16 residues long. The V and J ends lost 6 bases and 0 bases respectively, with 17 bases between them. CDR3 sequence (DNA): TGTGCCAGCAGGACAGTAGCCGGAGAGTACCAAGAGACCCAGTACTTC. Protein sequence: CASRTVAGEYQETQYF.

This clonotype occurred a few times. V and J are TRBV5-1 and TRBJ1-2; a weak D match, TRBD1 (6 bases). The ends were cut back, 4 bases at V and 12 bases at J, with 13 bases in the middle. Germline-derived CDR1 and CDR2 are SGHRS and YFSETQ. The CDR3 is 11 residues long. Written as DNA, the CDR3 is TGCGCCAGCAGCCTGGACAGCGGAAACACCTTC. It encodes CASSLDSGNTF. The full variable domain, completed using reference TRBV5-1 and TRBJ1-2, is KAGVTQTPRYLIKTRGQQVTLSCSPISGHRSVSWYQQTPGQGLQFLFEYFSETQRNKGNFPGRFSGRQFSNSRSEMNVSTLELGDSALYLCASSLDSGNTFGSGTRLTVV.